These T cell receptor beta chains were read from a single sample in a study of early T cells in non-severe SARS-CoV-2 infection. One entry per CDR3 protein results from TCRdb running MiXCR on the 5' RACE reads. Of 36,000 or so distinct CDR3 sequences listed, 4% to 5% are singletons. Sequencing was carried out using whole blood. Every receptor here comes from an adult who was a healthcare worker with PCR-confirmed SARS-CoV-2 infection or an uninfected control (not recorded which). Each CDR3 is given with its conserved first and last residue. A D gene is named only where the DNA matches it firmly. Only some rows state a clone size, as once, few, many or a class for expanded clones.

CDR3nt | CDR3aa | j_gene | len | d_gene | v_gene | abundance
TGTGCCAGCAGTCCTAGCGTCACCGGGGAGCTGTTTTTT | CASSPSVTGELFF | TRBJ2-2 | 13 | . | TRBV6-4 | many
TGCGCCAGCAGCCAAGATCGGGGACAGTACAATGAGCAGTTCTTC | CASSQDRGQYNEQFF | TRBJ2-1 | 15 | TRBD1 | TRBV4-3 | many
TGTGCCAGCAGCTCCACAGATACGCAGTATTTT | CASSSTDTQYF | TRBJ2-3 | 11 | . | TRBV7-2 | many
TGTGCCAGCAGCTTATATTCAGGGACCCCTCAAGAGACCCAGTACTTC | CASSLYSGTPQETQYF | TRBJ2-5 | 16 | . | TRBV7-6 | many
TGTGCCAGCAGCCTCCCCCCTAAAGAGACCCAGTACTTC | CASSLPPKETQYF | TRBJ2-5 | 13 | . | TRBV7-3 | many
TGCAGTGCCACTTCGATAGTAGACTCCTACGAGCAGTACTTC | CSATSIVDSYEQYF | TRBJ2-7 | 14 | . | TRBV20-1 | .
TGCAGTGCTAGAATGGGACAGGACTATAATTCACCCCTCCACTTT | CSARMGQDYNSPLHF | TRBJ1-6 | 15 | TRBD1 | TRBV20-1 | many
TGTGCCAGCAGCCAACGGCGGACTGAGCAGTTCTTC | CASSQRRTEQFF | TRBJ2-1 | 12 | . | TRBV14 | many
TGTGCCAGCACCCTAACCGGGGTAGAGACCCAGTACTTC | CASTLTGVETQYF | TRBJ2-5 | 13 | . | TRBV11-2 | many
TGTGCCACCAGCAGGGACCAGAGCTCTGGAAACACCATATATTTT | CATSRDQSSGNTIYF | TRBJ1-3 | 15 | . | TRBV15 | many
TGTGCCACCAGCAGAGGGGGGATTCGCACAGATACGCAGTATTTT | CATSRGGIRTDTQYF | TRBJ2-3 | 15 | . | TRBV15 | many
TGTGCCAGCAGCGTAGGTGGGACAGGGGAGAGCTACAATGAGCAGTTCTTC | CASSVGGTGESYNEQFF | TRBJ2-1 | 17 | TRBD1 | TRBV9 | .
TGCAGTGCTAGTGGCATTTGGGAGGAAACCTACGAGCAGTACTTC | CSASGIWEETYEQYF | TRBJ2-7 | 15 | . | TRBV20-1 | many
TGTGCCAGCAGTTGGGTCCTTCTTTCGGGAGGGGGCACAGATACGCAGTATTTT | CASSWVLLSGGGTDTQYF | TRBJ2-3 | 18 | TRBD2 | TRBV28 | few
TGTGCCAGCAGCTTGACAGTCACTGAAGCTTTCTTT | CASSLTVTEAFF | TRBJ1-1 | 12 | . | TRBV3-1 | many
TGCGCCAGCAGACAGCTCGACCTTTTTGCAACTAATGAAAAACTGTTTTTT | CASRQLDLFATNEKLFF | TRBJ1-4 | 17 | . | TRBV4-1 | many
TGTGTCAGCTACAGGGGACAAAATGAAAAACTGTTTTTT | CVSYRGQNEKLFF | TRBJ1-4 | 13 | TRBD1 | TRBV6-1 | .
TGCGCCAGCAGCCAAGAAAGGGGCAGTAGGCCTGGGGCCAACGTCCTGACTTTC | CASSQERGSRPGANVLTF | TRBJ2-6 | 18 | . | TRBV4-3 | .
TGTGCCAGCAGCCAAGAGGGGACAGGGAACTATGGCTACACCTTC | CASSQEGTGNYGYTF | TRBJ1-2 | 15 | TRBD1 | TRBV3-1 | many
TGTGCCAGCAGCCCTGCCGAGGTGCCCAGTCGAGGGCAGTACTTC | CASSPAEVPSRGQYF | TRBJ2-7 | 15 | . | TRBV7-9 | many
TGTGCCAGCTCCCCAACTAGCGGGAGGGCCATTATCTACGAGCAGTACTTC | CASSPTSGRAIIYEQYF | TRBJ2-7 | 17 | TRBD2 | TRBV18 | many
TGCAGCGTTGAGCATACAGGAGTTCGCACTGAAGCTTTCTTT | CSVEHTGVRTEAFF | TRBJ1-1 | 14 | . | TRBV29-1 | many
TGTGCCAGCAGCTCGACCTCAACTAATGAAAAACTGTTTTTT | CASSSTSTNEKLFF | TRBJ1-4 | 14 | . | TRBV5-5 | many
TGCAGCGCTCGGATAAACAATGAGCAGTTCTTC | CSARINNEQFF | TRBJ2-1 | 11 | . | TRBV29-1 | .